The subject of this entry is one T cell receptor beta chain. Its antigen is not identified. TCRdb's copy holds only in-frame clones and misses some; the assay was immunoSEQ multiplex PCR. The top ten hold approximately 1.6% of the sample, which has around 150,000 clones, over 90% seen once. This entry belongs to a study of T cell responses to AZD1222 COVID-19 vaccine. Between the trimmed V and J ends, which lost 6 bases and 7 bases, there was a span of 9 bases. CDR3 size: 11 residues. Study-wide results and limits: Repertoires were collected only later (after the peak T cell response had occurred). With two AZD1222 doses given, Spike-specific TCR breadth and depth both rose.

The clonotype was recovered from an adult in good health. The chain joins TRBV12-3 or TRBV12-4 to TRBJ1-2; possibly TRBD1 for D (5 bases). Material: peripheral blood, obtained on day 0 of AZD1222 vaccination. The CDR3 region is CASSRARGYTF. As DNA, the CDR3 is TGTGCCAGCAGCAGGGCTCGTGGCTACACCTTC.